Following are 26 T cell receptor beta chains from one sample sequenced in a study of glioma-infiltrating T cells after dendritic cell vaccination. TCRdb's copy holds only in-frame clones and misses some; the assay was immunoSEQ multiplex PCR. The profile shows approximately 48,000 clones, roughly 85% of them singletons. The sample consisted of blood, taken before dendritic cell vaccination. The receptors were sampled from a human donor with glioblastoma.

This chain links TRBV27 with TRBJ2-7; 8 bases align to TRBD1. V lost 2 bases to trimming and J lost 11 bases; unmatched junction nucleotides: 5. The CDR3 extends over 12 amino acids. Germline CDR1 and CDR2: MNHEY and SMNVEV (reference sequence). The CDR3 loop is CASSLGQGQEYF. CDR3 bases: TGTGCCAGCAGTTTAGGACAGGGACAGGAGTACTTC.

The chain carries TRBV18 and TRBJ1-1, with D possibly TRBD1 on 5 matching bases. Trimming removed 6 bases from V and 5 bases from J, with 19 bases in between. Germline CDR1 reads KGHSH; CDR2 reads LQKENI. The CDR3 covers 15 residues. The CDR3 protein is CASSEIGGVRTEAFF. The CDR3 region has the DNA TGTGCCAGCTCCGAAATTGGGGGGGTCCGAACTGAAGCTTTCTTT.

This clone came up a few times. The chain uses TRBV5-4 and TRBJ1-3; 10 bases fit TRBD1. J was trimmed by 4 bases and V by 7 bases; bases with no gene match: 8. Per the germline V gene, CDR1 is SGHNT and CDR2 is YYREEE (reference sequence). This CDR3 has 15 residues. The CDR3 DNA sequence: TGTGCCAGCTTTCCTGGGACAGGGGACGGAAACACCATATATTTT. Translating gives CASFPGTGDGNTIYF.

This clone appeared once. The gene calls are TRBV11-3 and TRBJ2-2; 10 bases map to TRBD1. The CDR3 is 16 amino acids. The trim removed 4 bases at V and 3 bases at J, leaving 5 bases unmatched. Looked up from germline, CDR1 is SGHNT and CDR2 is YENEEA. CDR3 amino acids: CASSSRDRGYTGELFF. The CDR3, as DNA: TGTGCCAGCAGCTCCCGGGACAGGGGATACACCGGGGAGCTGTTTTTT. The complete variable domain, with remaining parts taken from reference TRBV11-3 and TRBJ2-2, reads EAGVVQSPRYKIIEKKQPVAFWCNPISGHNTLYWYLQNLGQGPELLIRYENEEAVDDSQLPKDRFSAERLKGVDSTLKIQPAELGDSAVYLCASSSRDRGYTGELFFGEGSRLTVL.

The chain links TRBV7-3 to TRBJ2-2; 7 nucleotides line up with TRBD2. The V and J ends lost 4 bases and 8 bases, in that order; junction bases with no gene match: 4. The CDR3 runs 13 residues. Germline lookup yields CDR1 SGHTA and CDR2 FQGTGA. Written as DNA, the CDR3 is TGTGCCAGCAGCTCGGGGGGTACTGGGGAGCTGTTTTTT. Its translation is CASSSGGTGELFF.

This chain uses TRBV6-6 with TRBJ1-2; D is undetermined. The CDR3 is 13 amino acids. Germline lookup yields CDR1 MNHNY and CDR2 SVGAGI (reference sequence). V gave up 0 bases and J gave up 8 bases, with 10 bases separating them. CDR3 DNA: TGTGCCAGCAGTTACTCCCGGGAGGTGGGCTACACCTTC. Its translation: CASSYSREVGYTF.

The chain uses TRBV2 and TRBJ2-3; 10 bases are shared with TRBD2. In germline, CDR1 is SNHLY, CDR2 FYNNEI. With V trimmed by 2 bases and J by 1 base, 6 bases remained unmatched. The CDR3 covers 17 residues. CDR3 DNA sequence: TGTGCCAGCAGTGAATTGGCTAGCGGGGGCCGCACAGATACGCAGTATTTT. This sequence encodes CASSELASGGRTDTQYF.

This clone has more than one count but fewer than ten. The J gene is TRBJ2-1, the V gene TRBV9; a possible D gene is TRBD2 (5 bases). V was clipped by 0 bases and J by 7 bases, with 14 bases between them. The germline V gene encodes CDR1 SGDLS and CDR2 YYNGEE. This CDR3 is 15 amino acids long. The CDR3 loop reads CASSVGTLAGNEQFF. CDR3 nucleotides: TGTGCCAGCAGCGTAGGAACGCTAGCAGGAAATGAGCAGTTCTTC.

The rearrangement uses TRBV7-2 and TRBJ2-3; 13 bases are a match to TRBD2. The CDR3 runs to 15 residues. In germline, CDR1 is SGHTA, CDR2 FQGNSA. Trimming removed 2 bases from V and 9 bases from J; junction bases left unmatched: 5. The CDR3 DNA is TGTGCCAGCAGCTTATGGACTAGCGGGAGTGTGACGCAGTATTTT. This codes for CASSLWTSGSVTQYF.

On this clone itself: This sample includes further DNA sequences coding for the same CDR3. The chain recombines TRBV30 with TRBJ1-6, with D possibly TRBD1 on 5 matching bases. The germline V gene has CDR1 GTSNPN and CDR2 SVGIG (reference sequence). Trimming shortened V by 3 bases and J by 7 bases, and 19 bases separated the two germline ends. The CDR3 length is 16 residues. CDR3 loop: CAWSVGPGLRNSPLHF. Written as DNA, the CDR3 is TGTGCCTGGAGCGTAGGGCCGGGACTGAGAAATTCACCCCTCCACTTT.

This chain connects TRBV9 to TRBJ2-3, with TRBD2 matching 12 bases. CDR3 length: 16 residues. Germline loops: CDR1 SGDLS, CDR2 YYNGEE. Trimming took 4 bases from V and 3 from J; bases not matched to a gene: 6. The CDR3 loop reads CASSHTGLAGTDTQYF. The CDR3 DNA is TGTGCCAGCAGCCACACCGGACTAGCGGGAACAGATACGCAGTATTTT.

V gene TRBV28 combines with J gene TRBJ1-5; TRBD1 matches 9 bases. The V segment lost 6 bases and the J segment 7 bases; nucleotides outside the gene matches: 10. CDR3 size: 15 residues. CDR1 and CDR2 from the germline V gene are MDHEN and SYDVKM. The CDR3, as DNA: TGTGCCAGCAGCGGAGGACAGGGGTATGGGCAGCCCCAGCATTTT. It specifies CASSGGQGYGQPQHF.

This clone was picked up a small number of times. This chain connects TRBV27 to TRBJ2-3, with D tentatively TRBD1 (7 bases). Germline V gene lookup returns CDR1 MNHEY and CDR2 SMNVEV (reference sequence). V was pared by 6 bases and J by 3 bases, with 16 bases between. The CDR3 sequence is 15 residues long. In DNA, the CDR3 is TGTGCCAGCAGCATTTTGGAGGGGGCAACAGATACGCAGTATTTT. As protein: CASSILEGATDTQYF.

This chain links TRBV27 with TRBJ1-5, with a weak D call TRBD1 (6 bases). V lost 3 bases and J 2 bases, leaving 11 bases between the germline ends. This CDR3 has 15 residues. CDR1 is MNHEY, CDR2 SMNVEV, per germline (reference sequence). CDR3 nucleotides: TGTGCCAGCAGTTTTCAGGGGACGGGCAATCAGCCCCAGCATTTT. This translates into CASSFQGTGNQPQHF.

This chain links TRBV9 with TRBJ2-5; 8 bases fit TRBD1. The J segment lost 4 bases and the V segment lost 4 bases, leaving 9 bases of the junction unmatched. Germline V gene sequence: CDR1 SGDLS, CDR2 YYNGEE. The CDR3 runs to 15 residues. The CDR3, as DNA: TGTGCCAGCAGCCCCCGGACAGGGTTGAGAGAGACCCAGTACTTC. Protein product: CASSPRTGLRETQYF.

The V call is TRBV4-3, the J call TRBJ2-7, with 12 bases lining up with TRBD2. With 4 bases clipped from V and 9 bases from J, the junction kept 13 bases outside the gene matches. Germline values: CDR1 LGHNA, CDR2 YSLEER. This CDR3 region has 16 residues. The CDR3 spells CASSRDTSGGMFGQYF. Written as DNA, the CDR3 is TGCGCCAGCAGCCGAGATACTAGCGGGGGGATGTTCGGGCAGTACTTC.

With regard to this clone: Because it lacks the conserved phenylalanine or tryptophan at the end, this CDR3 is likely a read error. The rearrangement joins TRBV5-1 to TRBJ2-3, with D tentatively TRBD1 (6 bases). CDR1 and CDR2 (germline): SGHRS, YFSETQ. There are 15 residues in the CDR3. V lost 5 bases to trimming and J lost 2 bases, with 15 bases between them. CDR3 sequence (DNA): TGCGCCAGCAGGGGGGCTGGGACGGCCACAGATACGCAGTATTCT. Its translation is CASRGAGTATDTQYS.

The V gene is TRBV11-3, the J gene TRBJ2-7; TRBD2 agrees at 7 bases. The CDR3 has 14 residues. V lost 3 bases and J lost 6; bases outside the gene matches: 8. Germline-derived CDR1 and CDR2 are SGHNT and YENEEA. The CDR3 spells CASSLPRERSEQYF. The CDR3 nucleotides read TGTGCCAGCAGCTTGCCGCGGGAGCGAAGCGAGCAGTACTTC.

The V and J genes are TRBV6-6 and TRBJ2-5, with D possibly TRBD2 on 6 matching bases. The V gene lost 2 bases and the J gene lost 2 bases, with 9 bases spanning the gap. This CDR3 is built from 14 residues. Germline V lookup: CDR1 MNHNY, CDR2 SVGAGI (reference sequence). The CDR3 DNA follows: TGTGCCAGCAGTTACCGGGCGGGGCAAGAGACCCAGTACTTC. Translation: CASSYRAGQETQYF.

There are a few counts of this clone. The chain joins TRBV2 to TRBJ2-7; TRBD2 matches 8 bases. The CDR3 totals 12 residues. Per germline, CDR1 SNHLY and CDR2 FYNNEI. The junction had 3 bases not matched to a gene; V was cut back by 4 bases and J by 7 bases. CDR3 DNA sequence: TGTGCCAGCAGTGCTCGGGGGGGGGAGCAGTACTTC. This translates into CASSARGGEQYF.

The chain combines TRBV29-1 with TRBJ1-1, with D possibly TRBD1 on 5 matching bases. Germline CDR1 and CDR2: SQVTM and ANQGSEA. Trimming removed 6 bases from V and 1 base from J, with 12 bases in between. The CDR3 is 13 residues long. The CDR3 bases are TGCAGCGTAGCAATCGGGGGGAACACTGAAGCTTTCTTT. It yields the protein CSVAIGGNTEAFF.

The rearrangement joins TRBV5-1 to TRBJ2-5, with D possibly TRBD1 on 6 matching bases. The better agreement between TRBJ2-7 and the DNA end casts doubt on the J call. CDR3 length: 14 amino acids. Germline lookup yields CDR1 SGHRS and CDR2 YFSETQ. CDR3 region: CASSLQGTVYEQYF. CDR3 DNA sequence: TGCGCCAGCAGCCTACAGGGCACAGTCTACGAGCAGTACTTC.

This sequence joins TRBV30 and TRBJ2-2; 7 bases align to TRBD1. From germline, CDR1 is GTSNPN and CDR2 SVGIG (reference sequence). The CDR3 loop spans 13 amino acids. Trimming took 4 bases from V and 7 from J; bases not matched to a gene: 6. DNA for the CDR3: TGTGCCTGGACAAGGACAGGAGACGGGGAGCTGTTTTTT. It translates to CAWTRTGDGELFF.

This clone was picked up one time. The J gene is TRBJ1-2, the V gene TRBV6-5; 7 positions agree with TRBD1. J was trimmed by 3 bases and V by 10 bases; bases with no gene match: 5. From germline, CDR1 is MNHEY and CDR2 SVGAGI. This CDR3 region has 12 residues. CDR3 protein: CATYRGDYGYTF. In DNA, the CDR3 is TGTGCCACGTACAGGGGTGACTATGGCTACACCTTC.

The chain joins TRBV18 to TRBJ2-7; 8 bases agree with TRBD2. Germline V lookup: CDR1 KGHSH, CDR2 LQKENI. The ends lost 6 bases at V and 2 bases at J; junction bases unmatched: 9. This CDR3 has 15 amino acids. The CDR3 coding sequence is TGTGCCAGCTCGCCGGGGGGGACGGCAACCTACGAGCAGTACTTC. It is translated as CASSPGGTATYEQYF.

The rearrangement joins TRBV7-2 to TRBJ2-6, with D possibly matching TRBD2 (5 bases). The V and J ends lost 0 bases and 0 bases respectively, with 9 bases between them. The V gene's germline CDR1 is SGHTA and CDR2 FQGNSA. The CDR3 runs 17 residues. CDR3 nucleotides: TGTGCCAGCAGCTTAGCGCTAAGCGGCTCTGGGGCCAACGTCCTGACTTTC. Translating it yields CASSLALSGSGANVLTF.